The present T cell receptor beta chain was sequenced within a study of blood T cell repertoires in COVID-19. Overall study context: Sources were T cells, B-cell-depleted T cells, or PBMCs; the material itself was cDNA or gDNA.

Here immunoSEQ multiplex PCR was the method, and the copy in TCRdb shows in-frame clones only, minus some. The sample gives around 230,000 clones, over 75% of which show up once; roughly 11% is in the top ten. V dropped 5 bases and J dropped 1; count of bases not matched to a gene: 9. The CDR3 contains 16 residues. The germline CDR1 and CDR2 sequences are SEHNR and FQNEAQ (reference sequence). Seattle patients were enrolled during active infection and followed longitudinally. The chain links TRBV7-9 to TRBJ1-1; TRBD1 matches at 8 bases. This TCR was recovered from a man between 45 and 60 years old with COVID-19, enrolled during active disease. The sequenced material came from peripheral blood. The CDR3 coding sequence is TGTGCCAGCAGCCCGGACAGGGACCTATGGAACACTGAAGCTTTCTTT. Translated, it gives CASSPDRDLWNTEAFF.